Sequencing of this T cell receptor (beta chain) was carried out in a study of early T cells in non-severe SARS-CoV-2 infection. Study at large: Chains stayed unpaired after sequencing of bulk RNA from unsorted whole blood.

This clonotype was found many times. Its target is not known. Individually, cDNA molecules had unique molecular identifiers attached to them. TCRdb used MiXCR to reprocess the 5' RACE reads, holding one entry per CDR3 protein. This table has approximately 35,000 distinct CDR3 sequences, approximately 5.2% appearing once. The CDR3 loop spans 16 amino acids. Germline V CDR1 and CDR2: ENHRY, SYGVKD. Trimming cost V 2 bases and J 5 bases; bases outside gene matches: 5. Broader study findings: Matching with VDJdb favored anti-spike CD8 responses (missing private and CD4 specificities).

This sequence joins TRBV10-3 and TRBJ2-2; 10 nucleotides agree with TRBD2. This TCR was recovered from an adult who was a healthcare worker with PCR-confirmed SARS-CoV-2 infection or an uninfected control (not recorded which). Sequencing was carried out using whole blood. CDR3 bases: TGTGCCATCAGTGAGCGGGCTAGCGGGAGTACCGGGGAGCTGTTTTTT. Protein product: CAISERASGSTGELFF.